A single sample is the source of the 27 T cell receptor beta chains below, sequenced in a study of regulatory T cells in long-lasting Graves disease. Both iRepertoire HTBI primers and Arm-PCR of CDR3 regions were used to build the TCR beta libraries. TCRdb re-called the multiplex PCR reads through MiXCR, storing one row per CDR3 protein. Here the sample spans about 380,000 distinct CDR3 sequences, around a sixth being singletons. The time point was: newly diagnosed GD, antithyroid drugs for less than 3 months. Scientists built the TCR library using RNA that was extracted from PBMCs. The material was peripheral blood mononuclear cells (PBMCs), obtained at new diagnosis, from a patient treated with antithyroid drugs. All receptors derive from a female donor with Graves disease.

In its sample, this clonotype was seen many times. The CDR3 nucleotides are TGCGCCAGCAGCTTGGAACCAGCGGGAGTTAGCGAGCAGTACTTC. This gives the protein CASSLEPAGVSEQYF. The rearrangement joins TRBV5-1 to TRBJ2-7; 8 nucleotides match TRBD2. Germline-derived CDR1 and CDR2 are SGHRS and YFSETQ. The trim removed 0 bases at V and 6 bases at J, leaving 8 bases unmatched. This CDR3 contains 15 residues.

This clonotype was recorded only once. A far larger clone is off by one base, so a read error is likely. J is TRBJ2-3 and V is TRBV11-1, with D possibly matching TRBD1 (5 bases). Deletions cut 2 bases from V and 6 bases from J, with 24 bases between. Germline-derived CDR1 and CDR2 are SGHAT and FQDESV (reference sequence). The CDR3 extends over 18 amino acids. This CDR3 reads CASSLSSSRAPTTDTQYF. The CDR3 nucleotides read TGTGCCAGCAGCTTATCCTCGTCCAGGGCCCCAACTACCGATACGCAGTATTTT.

This clonotype has more than one count but fewer than ten. The chain employs TRBV4-1 and TRBJ1-1, with D hard to call. Germline CDR1 reads MGHRA; CDR2 reads YSYEKL. The CDR3 runs 16 residues. Trimming removed 2 bases at V and 6 bases at J, with 19 bases between. The CDR3 sequence: CASSQNPGRRGAEAFF. CDR3 sequence (DNA): TGCGCCAGCAGCCAAAATCCCGGACGGCGTGGGGCTGAAGCTTTCTTT.

This clonotype was recorded a few times. The chain links TRBV24-1 to TRBJ1-5; no clear D gene. From germline, CDR1 is KGHDR and CDR2 SFDVKD. Trimming left V 2 bases short and J 0 bases short, with 10 bases between. This CDR3 spans 16 amino acids. The CDR3 protein is CATSDSLSSSNQPQHF. Written as DNA, the CDR3 is TGTGCCACCAGTGATTCTCTCAGCTCTAGCAATCAGCCCCAGCATTTT.

This clonotype was seen ten or more times. The chain recombines TRBV5-1 with TRBJ1-2, with a possible D match to TRBD1 (6 bases). The CDR3 is 14 residues long. Trimming removed 3 bases at V and 4 bases at J, with 13 bases between. Germline loops: CDR1 SGHRS, CDR2 YFSETQ. The CDR3 sequence is CASSSRQEAYGYTF. The CDR3 coding sequence is TGCGCCAGCAGCTCCAGACAGGAGGCCTATGGCTACACCTTC.

The chain recombines TRBV18 with TRBJ2-1; D not certain. The DNA matches TRBJ2-5 better at its end, which makes the J call doubtful. Germline lookup yields CDR1 KGHSH and CDR2 LQKENI. The CDR3 loop spans 15 amino acids. CDR3 in DNA: TGTGCCAGCTCACCACCGAGCAGTCTCAGGCAGACCCAGTACTTC. This encodes CASSPPSSLRQTQYF.

This clonotype has at least ten counts. The V gene is TRBV2, the J gene TRBJ2-1, with a possible D match to TRBD1 (6 bases). The germline V and J ends were trimmed by 7 bases and 2 bases, with 18 bases remaining between them. The CDR3 is 16 residues long. Germline CDR1 and CDR2: SNHLY and FYNNEI. The CDR3 DNA reads TGTGCCAGCACCAACAGGGTGGAGAGTCCCTACAATGAGCAGTTCTTC. Protein: CASTNRVESPYNEQFF.

At least ten counts were recorded for this clonotype. The chain recombines TRBV29-1 with TRBJ1-1; weak D call: TRBD1 (5 bases). Germline lookup yields CDR1 SQVTM and CDR2 ANQGSEA. The germline V and J ends were trimmed by 3 bases and 7 bases, with 12 bases remaining between them. The CDR3 is 12 residues long. CDR3 nucleotides: TGCAGCGTTGAGCTAGGGACGGTTGAAGCTTTCTTT. Translated: CSVELGTVEAFF.

There are many counts of this clonotype. The rearrangement links TRBV3-1 to TRBJ1-1, with D unclear. V was clipped by 0 bases and J by 7 bases, with 12 bases between them. Germline values: CDR1 LGHDT, CDR2 YNNKEL (reference sequence). This CDR3 comprises 14 residues. CDR3 sequence reads: CASSQEGSPLEAFF. As DNA, the CDR3 is TGTGCCAGCAGCCAAGAAGGAAGCCCCCTTGAAGCTTTCTTT.

The gene calls are TRBV20-1 and TRBJ2-7; 7 bases fit TRBD2. The CDR3 is 15 residues long. In germline, CDR1 is DFQATT, CDR2 SNEGSKA (reference sequence). The junction had 8 bases not matched to a gene; V was cut back by 0 bases and J by 3 bases. CDR3 protein: CSARDGRVPFYEQYF. In nucleotides, the CDR3 is TGCAGTGCTAGAGATGGGAGGGTCCCCTTCTACGAGCAGTACTTC.

This clonotype was seen a few times. The CDR3 here is CASSESAGANVLTF. CDR3 bases: TGCGCCAGCAGTGAGTCGGCTGGGGCCAACGTCCTGACTTTC. The rearrangement links TRBV10-2 to TRBJ2-6; no clear D gene. Trimming shortened V by 0 bases and J by 2 bases, and 2 bases separated the two germline ends. Germline V gene sequence: CDR1 WSHSY, CDR2 SAAADI. CDR3 length: 14 amino acids.

This clonotype was seen ten or more times. The rearrangement joins TRBV9 to TRBJ1-1; D not certain. Trimming removed 2 bases at V and 8 bases at J, with 13 bases between. The V gene's germline CDR1 is SGDLS and CDR2 YYNGEE. The CDR3 is 13 residues long. The CDR3 sequence is CASSVQVLGEAFF. The CDR3, as DNA: TGTGCCAGCAGCGTCCAGGTGCTTGGGGAAGCTTTCTTT.

This clonotype has just a few counts. The chain uses TRBV6-1 and TRBJ2-2, with unresolved D. Trimming stripped 7 bases from V and 0 bases from J, with 9 bases between. This CDR3 has 14 residues. CDR1 and CDR2 (germline): MNHNS, SASEGT. The CDR3 DNA is TGTGCCAGCACCGATTCAGCGAACACCGGGGAGCTGTTTTTT. Translated: CASTDSANTGELFF.

This clonotype was observed many times. V is TRBV27 and J is TRBJ1-2; D is unclear. Trimming took off 2 bases at V and 2 bases at J, with 15 bases between the two ends. Germline V lookup: CDR1 MNHEY, CDR2 SMNVEV (reference sequence). CDR3 length: 16 residues. The DNA of the CDR3 is TGTGCCAGCAGTTTAAATTTAAGGACGCTAAACTATGGCTACACCTTC. It yields the protein CASSLNLRTLNYGYTF.

This clonotype came up many times. Germline and junction disagree at one end, which may indicate a read error. The chain carries TRBV4-1 and TRBJ1-2; 10 bases line up with TRBD1. The germline V gene encodes CDR1 MGHRA and CDR2 YSYEKL. The CDR3 is 17 residues long. The CDR3 loop is CASSPRPGTGDAYGYTF. CDR3 DNA sequence: TGTGCCAGCAGCCCCAGACCCGGGACAGGGGACGCGTATGGCTACACCTTC.

The genes are TRBV7-9 and TRBJ1-5; the match to TRBD1 covers 7 bases. The V gene end was trimmed by 5 bases and the J gene end by 0 bases; junction bases not matched to a gene: 13. The CDR3 is 18 amino acids. Germline V gives CDR1 SEHNR, CDR2 FQNEAQ (reference sequence). In DNA, the CDR3 is TGTGCCAGCAGCAACTCCCGGGACAGCGGAAATAGCAATCAGCCCCAGCATTTT. It translates to CASSNSRDSGNSNQPQHF.

The table lists this clonotype with many counts. A junction boundary mismatches the germline segment, possibly from a read error. The genes are TRBV15 and TRBJ2-1; 10 nucleotides align to TRBD2. CDR3 length equals 19 residues. The V gene's germline CDR1 is LNHNV and CDR2 YYDKDF (reference sequence). This chain's CDR3 is CATSSRGKRAGGGYDEQFF. The CDR3 DNA reads as TGTGCCACCAGCAGCCGGGGGAAGCGAGCGGGAGGGGGCTACGATGAGCAGTTCTTC.

A few counts support this clonotype. This chain uses TRBV7-9 with TRBJ2-3, with a tentative D call TRBD2 (5 bases). The CDR3 extends over 13 amino acids. Germline values: CDR1 SEHNR, CDR2 FQNEAQ (reference sequence). Trimming stripped 0 bases from V and 6 bases from J, with 7 bases between. CDR3 in DNA: TGTGCCAGCAGCTTAGCGCCGGGGGATACGCAGTATTTT. Translating gives CASSLAPGDTQYF.

The chain joins TRBV29-1 to TRBJ1-1; 9 bases are a match to TRBD1. Germline V gives CDR1 SQVTM, CDR2 ANQGSEA. With V trimmed by 1 base and J by 4 bases, 7 bases remained unmatched. The CDR3 is 15 amino acids. CDR3 DNA: TGCAGCGTTGAAGGTCAACAGGGGGCGAGCACTGAAGCTTTCTTT. This gives the protein CSVEGQQGASTEAFF. The entire variable domain, with the rest obtained from reference TRBV29-1 and TRBJ1-1, is as follows: SAVISQKPSRDICQRGTSLTIQCQVDSQVTMMFWYRQQPGQSLTLIATANQGSEATYESGFVIDKFPISRPNLTFSTLTVSNMSPEDSSIYLCSVEGQQGASTEAFFGQGTRLTVV.

This clonotype was picked up many times. The chain links TRBV2 to TRBJ2-2, with 9 positions matching TRBD2. Germline CDR1 is SNHLY and CDR2 is FYNNEI. Losses at the gene ends were 4 bases for V and 1 base for J; bases not matched to a gene: 4. This CDR3 is built from 16 residues. DNA of the CDR3: TGTGCCAGCAGTGTAGGAGCGGGAGGGAACACCGGGGAGCTGTTTTTT. Translated, it gives CASSVGAGGNTGELFF.

V gene TRBV6-5 combines with J gene TRBJ2-1, with TRBD2 as a possible D gene (5 bases). The CDR3 spans 13 residues. The germline CDR1 and CDR2 sequences are MNHEY and SVGAGI. Trimming left V 0 bases short and J 7 bases short, with 7 bases between. CDR3 DNA: TGTGCCAGCAGTTACTCGCAGCGGAATGAGCAGTTCTTC. It encodes CASSYSQRNEQFF.

The V gene is TRBV6-2 or TRBV6-3, the J gene TRBJ2-3, with D maybe TRBD2 (7 bases). The germline gives CDR1 MNHEY, CDR2 SVGEGT. Trimming cost V 0 bases and J 4 bases, with 14 bases left between them. The CDR3 is made up of 16 amino acids. CDR3 amino acids: CASSYSWGGRADTQYF. The CDR3 DNA reads TGTGCCAGCAGTTACTCGTGGGGGGGCCGGGCAGATACGCAGTATTTT.

The V and J genes are TRBV7-2 and TRBJ2-7, with no clear D. Germline-derived CDR1 and CDR2 are SGHTA and FQGNSA. The CDR3 has 12 residues. Trimming removed 5 bases at V and 5 bases at J, with 10 bases between. CDR3 in DNA: TGTGCCAGCAGCAGATCAACGGACGAGCAGTACTTC. Translation gives CASSRSTDEQYF.

This clonotype was observed many times. The chain couples TRBV12-3 or TRBV12-4 to TRBJ2-5; 11 bases map to TRBD2. V trimming: 6 bases; J trimming: 5 bases; junction bases outside the gene matches: 20. The CDR3 runs 19 residues. The CDR3 DNA reads TGTGCCAGCAGCACAACCGGGACTAGCGGCACTAACCTTCGGGAGACCCAGTACTTC. It specifies CASSTTGTSGTNLRETQYF.

This clonotype was counted only a few times. This rearrangement joins TRBV6-9 to TRBJ2-5; maybe TRBD2 (6 bases). V lost 3 bases and J 8 bases, leaving 13 bases between the germline ends. Germline values: CDR1 MNHGY, CDR2 SVAAGI. This CDR3 has 13 amino acids. DNA for the CDR3: TGTGCCAGCAGTTACGATAGCGGTGGTACCCAGTACTTC. Amino acid sequence: CASSYDSGGTQYF.

The chain is built from TRBV27 and TRBJ2-1; 7 bases line up with TRBD2. There are 16 residues in the CDR3. Germline V gives CDR1 MNHEY, CDR2 SMNVEV (reference sequence). Unmatched junction bases numbered 11, after V lost 6 bases and J lost 3 bases. DNA of the CDR3: TGTGCCAGCAGCGACGCCCTGACTAGCATCTACAATGAGCAGTTCTTC. Translation: CASSDALTSIYNEQFF.

This clonotype was counted ten times or more. V and J are TRBV29-1 and TRBJ2-2, with D perhaps matching TRBD1 or TRBD2 (5 bases each). Germline CDR1 SQVTM, CDR2 ANQGSEA. The length of the CDR3 is 13 residues. The CDR3, as DNA: TGCGCGATCGGAGTGGGGGTCACCGGGGAGCTGTTTTTT. As protein: CAIGVGVTGELFF.